Reported below is one T cell receptor beta chain. What it binds is not known. This same CDR3 is encoded by further DNA sequences in the sample. V lost 0 bases and J lost 4; bases outside the gene matches: 4. The germline V gene has CDR1 SGDLS and CDR2 YYNGEE. CDR3 length: 15 residues. Use of 60 Vbeta and 13 Jbeta primers characterized the PCR. Sequencing used immunoSEQ multiplex PCR; TCRdb keeps in-frame clones, though not all of them. The sample comprises 220,000 or so clones, about 81% of which are singletons, and less than 3% rests with the top ten. The record originates from a study of cytomegalovirus exposure and HLA in healthy donors. Study background: Of all 400 or so donors who were genotyped, about 84% belonged to the Caucasian-associated ancestry cluster. Study findings and constraints: Most observed TCR sequences were rare, whereas some public TCRs were detected in many donors. CMV serostatus was the only recorded immune exposure for donors. Presence/absence analyses assumed roughly uniform sequencing depth across donors.

This TCR was sampled from a middle-aged woman in good health and CMV-seronegative. Specimen: PBMCs. The chain is built from TRBV9 and TRBJ2-1, with 7 bases lining up with TRBD2. The CDR3 bases are TGTGCCAGCAGCGTAGGCCTAGCGGAGTACAATGAGCAGTTCTTC. Encoded protein: CASSVGLAEYNEQFF. Using reference TRBV9 and TRBJ2-1 for the parts outside the CDR3, the full variable domain is DSGVTQTPKHLITATGQRVTLRCSPRSGDLSVYWYQQSLDQGLQFLIQYYNGEERAKGNILERFSAQQFPDLHSELNLSSLELGDSALYFCASSVGLAEYNEQFFGPGTRLTVL.